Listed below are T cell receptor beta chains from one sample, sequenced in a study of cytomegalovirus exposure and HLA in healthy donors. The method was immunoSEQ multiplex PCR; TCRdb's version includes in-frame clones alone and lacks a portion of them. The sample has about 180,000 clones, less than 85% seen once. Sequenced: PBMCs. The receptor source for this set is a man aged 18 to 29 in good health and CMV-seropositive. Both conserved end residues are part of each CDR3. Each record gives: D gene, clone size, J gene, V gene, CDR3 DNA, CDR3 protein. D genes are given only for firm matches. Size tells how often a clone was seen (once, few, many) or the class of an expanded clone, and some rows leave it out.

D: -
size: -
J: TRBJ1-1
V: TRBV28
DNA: TGTGCCAGCACCCTACAGGCGTACACTGAAGCTTTCTTT
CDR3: CASTLQAYTEAFF

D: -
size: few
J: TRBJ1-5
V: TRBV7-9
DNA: TGTGCCAGCAGCCCGGGTGAAGGCGGCAATCAGCCCCAGCATTTT
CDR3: CASSPGEGGNQPQHF

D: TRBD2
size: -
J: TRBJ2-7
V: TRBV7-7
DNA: TGTGCTAGCAGCTTTCGCGGGGGGGACGAGCAGTACTTC
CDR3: CASSFRGGDEQYF

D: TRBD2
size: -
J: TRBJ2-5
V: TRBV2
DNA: TGTGCCAGCAGGGAGAGCGGGGTGCCTGGAGAGACCCAGTACTTC
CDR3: CASRESGVPGETQYF

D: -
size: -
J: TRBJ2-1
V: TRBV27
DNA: TGTGCCAGCAGCTCAGGACAGTTAATGATATATGAGCAGTTCTTC
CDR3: CASSSGQLMIYEQFF

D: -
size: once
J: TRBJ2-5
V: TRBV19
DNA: TGTGCCAGTAGTATTCAGGGCGTGGAGACCCAGTACTTC
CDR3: CASSIQGVETQYF

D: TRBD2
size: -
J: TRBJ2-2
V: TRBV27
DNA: TGTGCCAGCAGTTTACCTAGCGGAGGCGGCACCGGGGAGCTGTTTTTT
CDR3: CASSLPSGGGTGELFF

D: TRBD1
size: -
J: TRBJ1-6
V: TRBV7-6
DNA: TGTGCCAGCAGCTACGTACCGGGACAGGGAAATAATTCACCCCTCCACTTT
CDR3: CASSYVPGQGNNSPLHF

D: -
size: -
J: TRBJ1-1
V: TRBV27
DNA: TGTGCCAGCAGTTTAAGGGGAAGAGAGACTGAAGCTTTCTTT
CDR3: CASSLRGRETEAFF

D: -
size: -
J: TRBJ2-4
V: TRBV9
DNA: TGTGCCAGCAGCCCCCACAGCGGAAACATTCAGTACTTC
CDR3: CASSPHSGNIQYF

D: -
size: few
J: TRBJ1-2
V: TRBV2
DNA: TGTGCCAGCAGTGAGGCCCACTATGGCTACACCTTC
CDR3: CASSEAHYGYTF

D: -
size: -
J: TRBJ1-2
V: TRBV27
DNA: TGTGCCAGCAGTTTGGACCCGGGGGGCTATGGCTACACCTTC
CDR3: CASSLDPGGYGYTF

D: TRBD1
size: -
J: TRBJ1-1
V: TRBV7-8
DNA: TGTGCCAGCAGCTTAGCTCCGAGGGGGACAGGGGCTAACACTGAAGCTTTCTTT
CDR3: CASSLAPRGTGANTEAFF

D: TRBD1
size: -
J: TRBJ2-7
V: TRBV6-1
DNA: TGTGCCAGCAGTTTGACAGGGGACGAGCAGTACTTC
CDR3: CASSLTGDEQYF

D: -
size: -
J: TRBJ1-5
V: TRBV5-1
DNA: TGCGCCAGCAGCCAGGGGAGCAGCAATCAGCCCCAGCATTTT
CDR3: CASSQGSSNQPQHF

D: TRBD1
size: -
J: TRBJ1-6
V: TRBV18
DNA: TGTGCCAGCTCACCAAGGGACAGGGGGCCGAGCTCCTATAATTCACCCCTCCACTTT
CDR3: CASSPRDRGPSSYNSPLHF